This T cell receptor (beta chain) was observed in a study of liver allograft versus peripheral blood T cells. Study-level information: The authors compared T cell receptor repertoires in transplanted livers with recipients' peripheral blood repertoires. Study-level points and caveats: Intragraft T cell receptor repertoires of liver allografts were reported to differ from peripheral blood repertoires.

This CDR3 is built from 15 residues. Germline CDR1 LNHDA, CDR2 SQIVND (reference sequence). Trimming pared 0 bases from V and 6 bases from J, leaving 14 bases between. Each CDR3 protein is one row after TCRdb ran MiXCR on the reads. The sample has 14,000 or so distinct CDR3 sequences; roughly 20% are singletons. This clonotype is medium-sized. Its antigen is as yet unknown. This receptor was identified in a human patient who had a liver transplant. Some T cells may possibly be graft donor cells. The rearrangement links TRBV19 to TRBJ1-2; D is uncertain. The CDR3 spells CASSIESRVQHGYTF. DNA for the CDR3: TGTGCCAGTAGTATAGAATCGAGGGTACAGCATGGCTACACCTTC. The full variable domain, completed using reference TRBV19 and TRBJ1-2, is DGGITQSPKYLFRKEGQNVTLSCEQNLNHDAMYWYRQDPGQGLRLIYYSQIVNDFQKGDIAEGYSVSREKKESFPLTVTSAQKNPTAFYLCASSIESRVQHGYTFGSGTRLTVV.